This is a list of T cell receptor beta chains from one sample in a study of CD8+ T cells in alopecia areata. TCRdb's copy holds only in-frame clones and misses some; the assay was immunoSEQ multiplex PCR. The sample holds roughly 110,000 clones; 56% are singletons and the top ten take 3% to 3.5%. Sequenced material: CD4+ T cells sorted from blood, taken at week 24, from a patient treated with tofacitinib. These receptors originate from a human donor with alopecia areata. The CDR3 runs from the conserved cysteine through the conserved F or W. D genes are given only for firm matches. The size field is filled for only some rows; it gives once, few, many or a size class.

d_call j_call clone_size v_call cdr3_aa cdr3_nt
TRBD1 TRBJ2-7 - TRBV4-2 CASSHAGTGSSYEQYF TGTGCCAGCAGCCATGCCGGGACAGGGAGCTCCTACGAGCAGTACTTC
- TRBJ2-3 - TRBV15 CATSREPAADSTDTQYF TGTGCCACCAGCAGAGAACCGGCAGCGGACAGCACAGATACGCAGTATTTT
TRBD1 TRBJ1-1 - TRBV11-2 CASSYSGGTEAFF TGTGCCAGCAGCTATTCAGGGGGCACTGAAGCTTTCTTT
- TRBJ1-6 - TRBV4-3 CASSQGQYNSPLHF TGCGCCAGCAGCCAAGGACAGTATAATTCACCCCTCCACTTT
- TRBJ2-1 - TRBV9 CASSTGPEANEQFF TGTGCCAGCAGCACGGGCCCGGAGGCCAATGAGCAGTTCTTC
- TRBJ2-3 - TRBV15 CATSLDRDTQYF TGTGCCACCAGCCTAGACCGGGATACGCAGTATTTT
- TRBJ1-1 - TRBV29-1 CSARVGIASGTEAFF TGCAGCGCCAGGGTGGGTATCGCGTCAGGGACTGAAGCTTTCTTT
- TRBJ1-4 - TRBV25-1 CASSDGRRKNEKLFF TGTGCCAGCAGTGACGGACGTAGGAAGAATGAAAAACTGTTTTTT
- TRBJ1-6 few TRBV7-9 CASSSRAYYSPLHF TGTGCCAGCAGCAGCAGGGCCTATTATTCACCCCTCCACTTT
TRBD2 TRBJ2-2 - TRBV7-7 CASSRLAGNTGELFF TGTGCTAGCAGCCGACTAGCGGGGAACACCGGGGAGCTGTTTTTT
- TRBJ2-2 - TRBV7-3 CASSLRGEGTGELFF TGTGCCAGCAGCTTACGTGGCGAAGGAACCGGGGAGCTGTTTTTT
- TRBJ2-1 - TRBV4-3 CASSQAGNSWNEQFF TGCGCCAGCAGCCAGGCGGGGAACTCGTGGAATGAGCAGTTCTTC
- TRBJ2-7 - TRBV29-1 CSSFRGYCEQYF TGCAGCTCATTCCGAGGCTATTGCGAGCAGTACTTC
- TRBJ2-5 - TRBV29-1 CSVRDLRGETQYF TGCAGCGTCAGGGACTTGAGGGGGGAGACCCAGTACTTC
TRBD2 TRBJ2-3 - TRBV2 CASGTREDTQYF TGTGCCAGCGGGACTAGGGAGGATACGCAGTATTTT
- TRBJ1-5 - TRBV20-1 CSATSGQPQHF TGCAGTGCGACCTCGGGTCAGCCCCAGCATTTT
- TRBJ2-1 - TRBV6-6 CATAPGQGRTYNEQFF TGTGCCACCGCCCCAGGGCAGGGGAGGACCTACAATGAGCAGTTCTTC
TRBD1 TRBJ1-5 few TRBV2 CASWGQGNQPQHF TGTGCCAGCTGGGGACAGGGAAATCAGCCCCAGCATTTT
- TRBJ2-5 - TRBV29-1 CSVGLSQETQYF TGCAGCGTTGGTTTAAGCCAAGAGACCCAGTACTTC
- TRBJ2-1 - TRBV9 CASSVALTPGLQFF TGTGCCAGCAGCGTAGCCCTGACACCAGGGTTACAGTTCTTC
TRBD1 TRBJ1-6 - TRBV10-3 CAISERQGPDSPLHF TGTGCCATCAGTGAGCGACAGGGGCCGGATTCACCCCTCCACTTT
- TRBJ1-4 - TRBV2 CASSAESGALNEKLFF TGTGCCAGCAGTGCGGAATCTGGGGCCCTTAATGAAAAACTGTTTTTT
- TRBJ1-2 - TRBV30 CAWTKAGAGYGYTF TGTGCCTGGACCAAGGCTGGGGCTGGCTATGGCTACACCTTC
- TRBJ1-2 - TRBV20-1 CSAWGFAGYTF TGCAGTGCCTGGGGGTTCGCTGGCTACACCTTC
- TRBJ2-3 - TRBV7-9 CASSVLEQYF TGTGCCAGCAGCGTGCTGGAGCAGTATTTT
- TRBJ1-2 few TRBV15 CATSRDSRRVNYGYTF TGTGCCACCAGCAGAGATAGCCGCAGAGTTAACTATGGCTACACCTTC
- TRBJ2-5 - TRBV11-2 CASSSPLGGSETQYF TGTGCCAGCAGCTCACCCTTAGGGGGATCGGAGACCCAGTACTTC
- TRBJ2-5 few TRBV29-1 CSVEDLSGGGTQYF TGCAGCGTTGAAGATTTGTCCGGGGGAGGGACCCAGTACTTC
- TRBJ2-2 few TRBV7-2 CASRPPNTGELFF TGTGCCAGCCGTCCCCCGAACACCGGGGAGCTGTTTTTT
- TRBJ1-1 - TRBV29-1 CSVAGARGTEAFF TGCAGCGTTGCTGGCGCGAGGGGCACTGAAGCTTTCTTT
- TRBJ2-5 few TRBV7-2 CASSYQETQYF TGTGCCAGCAGCTACCAAGAGACCCAGTACTTC
TRBD2 TRBJ2-1 once TRBV13 CASRRTSGGAYNEQFF TGTGCCAGCAGGCGTACTAGCGGGGGGGCCTACAATGAGCAGTTCTTC
TRBD1 TRBJ1-1 - TRBV29-1 CSVTGASMNTEAFF TGCAGCGTTACAGGGGCCTCAATGAACACTGAAGCTTTCTTT
- TRBJ2-5 - TRBV20-1 CSARLQETQYF TGCAGTGCTAGACTTCAAGAGACCCAGTACTTC
- TRBJ1-5 few TRBV4-3 CASSWGGNQPQHF TGCGCCAGCAGTTGGGGAGGCAATCAGCCCCAGCATTTT
- TRBJ1-6 - TRBV15 CATSVDQMYNSPLHF TGTGCCACCAGCGTGGACCAGATGTATAATTCACCCCTCCACTTT
- TRBJ1-5 - TRBV7-2 CASSPGPGDQPQHF TGTGCCAGCAGCCCGGGACCCGGCGATCAGCCCCAGCATTTT
- TRBJ2-7 - TRBV12-5 CASRRQYF TGTGCTAGTAGGAGGCAGTACTTC
- TRBJ2-4 - TRBV5-1 CASSDGRETKNIQYF TGCGCCAGCAGCGATGGGAGAGAGACCAAAAACATTCAGTACTTC
- TRBJ1-5 few TRBV29-1 CSAGDRPGGNQPQHF TGCAGCGCGGGCGACAGACCTGGGGGCAATCAGCCCCAGCATTTT
- TRBJ1-2 - TRBV29-1 CSVEDSTNYGYTF TGCAGCGTTGAAGACAGTACTAACTATGGCTACACCTTC
- TRBJ2-7 few TRBV29-1 CSVGTASYEQYF TGCAGCGTTGGGACAGCATCCTACGAGCAGTACTTC
- TRBJ1-1 - TRBV29-1 CSVRDTEAFF TGCAGCGTTAGGGACACTGAAGCTTTCTTT
- TRBJ2-2 few TRBV5-1 CASTLDGSTGELFF TGCGCCAGCACCTTGGACGGATCTACCGGGGAGCTGTTTTTT
- TRBJ2-7 - TRBV7-2 CASSLTGTIYEQYF TGTGCCAGCAGCTTAACCGGGACAATATACGAGCAGTACTTC
- TRBJ2-5 once TRBV30 CAWSGADQETQYF TGTGCCTGGAGCGGGGCGGATCAAGAGACCCAGTACTTC
TRBD1 TRBJ1-1 - TRBV29-1 CSVRQTGTAEAFF TGCAGCGTGAGACAGACAGGGACCGCTGAAGCTTTCTTT
- TRBJ1-1 - TRBV7-9 CASQGSTEAFF TGTGCCAGCCAGGGCAGCACTGAAGCTTTCTTT
- TRBJ2-3 few TRBV29-1 CSVVTGPDGDTQYF TGCAGCGTTGTAACAGGGCCGGACGGGGATACGCAGTATTTT
- TRBJ2-1 - TRBV29-1 CSASRGGPSSYNEQFF TGCAGCGCTAGCAGGGGCGGGCCGAGCTCCTACAATGAGCAGTTCTTC
- TRBJ1-6 few TRBV10-3 CAISEANSPLHF TGTGCCATCAGTGAGGCCAATTCACCCCTCCACTTT